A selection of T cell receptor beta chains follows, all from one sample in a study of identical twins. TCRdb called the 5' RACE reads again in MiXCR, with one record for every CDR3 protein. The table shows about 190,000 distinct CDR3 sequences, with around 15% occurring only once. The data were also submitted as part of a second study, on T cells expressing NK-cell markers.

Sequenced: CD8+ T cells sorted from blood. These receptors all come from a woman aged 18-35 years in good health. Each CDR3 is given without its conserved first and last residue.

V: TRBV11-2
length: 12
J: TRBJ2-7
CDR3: ASSLVGGAGEQY

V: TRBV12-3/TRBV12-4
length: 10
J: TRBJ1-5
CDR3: ASSPSFQPQH

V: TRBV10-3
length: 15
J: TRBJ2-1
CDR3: AISEPLTRGAYNEQF

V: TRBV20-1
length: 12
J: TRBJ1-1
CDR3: SALALEGNTEAF

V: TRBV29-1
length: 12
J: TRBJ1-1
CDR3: SVDMEPMNTEAF

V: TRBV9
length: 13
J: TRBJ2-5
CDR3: ASSVRGGPQETQY

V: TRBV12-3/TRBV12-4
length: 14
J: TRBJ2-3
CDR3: ASSSLGLPSTDTQY

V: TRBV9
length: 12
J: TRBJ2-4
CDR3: ASSGTGGKNIQY

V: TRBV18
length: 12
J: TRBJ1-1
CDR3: ASSPWGMNTEAF

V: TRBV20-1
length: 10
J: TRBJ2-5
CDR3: THWTSVETQY

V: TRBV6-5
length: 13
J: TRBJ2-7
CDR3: ASRYGQGTFYEQY

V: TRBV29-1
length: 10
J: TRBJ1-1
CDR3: SVGGRGTEAF

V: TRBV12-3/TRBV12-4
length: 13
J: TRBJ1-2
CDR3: ASSSDWGTGYGYT

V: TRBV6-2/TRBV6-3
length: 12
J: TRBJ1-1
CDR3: ASSYSPGNTEAF

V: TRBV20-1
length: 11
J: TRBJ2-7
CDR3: SARDAPSYEQY

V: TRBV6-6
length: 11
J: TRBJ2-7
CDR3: ASSYTSGYEQY

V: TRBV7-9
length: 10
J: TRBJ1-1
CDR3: ASSFEDPEAF

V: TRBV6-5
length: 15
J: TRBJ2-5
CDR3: ASSFFSPESPQETQY

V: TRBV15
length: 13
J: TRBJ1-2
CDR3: ATSRPGTFNYGYT

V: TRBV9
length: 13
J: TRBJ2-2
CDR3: ASSVRGSRAGELF

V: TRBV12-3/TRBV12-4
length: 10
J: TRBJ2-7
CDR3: ASSRRWYEQY

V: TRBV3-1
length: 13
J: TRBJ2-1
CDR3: ASSPKRGSYNEQF

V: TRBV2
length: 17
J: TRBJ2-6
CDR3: ASSPFVQGAWSGANVLT

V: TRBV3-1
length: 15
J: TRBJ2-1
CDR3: ASSQAQGAPSYNEQF

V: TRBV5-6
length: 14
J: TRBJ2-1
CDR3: ASSLGAGTARNEQF

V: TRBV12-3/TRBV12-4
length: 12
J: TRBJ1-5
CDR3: ASRPGEANQPQH

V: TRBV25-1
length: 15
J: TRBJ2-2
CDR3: ASSEYGTGGGNGELF

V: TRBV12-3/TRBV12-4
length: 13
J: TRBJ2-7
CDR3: ARKPEGAASYEQY

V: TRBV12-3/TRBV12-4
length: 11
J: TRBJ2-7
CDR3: ASRGTGPYEQY

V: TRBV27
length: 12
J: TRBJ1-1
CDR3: ASSPLGPNTEAF

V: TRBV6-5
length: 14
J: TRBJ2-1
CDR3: ASSYSLALSYNEQF

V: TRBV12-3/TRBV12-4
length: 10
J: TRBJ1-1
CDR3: ASRYESTEAF

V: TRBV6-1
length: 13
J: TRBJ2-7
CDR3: ASSASLAGEYEQY

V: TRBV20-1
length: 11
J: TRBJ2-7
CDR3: SAPPQGLNEQY

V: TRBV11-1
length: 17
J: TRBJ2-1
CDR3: ASSFPSILAGVSYNEQF

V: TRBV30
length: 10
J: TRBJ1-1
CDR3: AWSGANTEAF

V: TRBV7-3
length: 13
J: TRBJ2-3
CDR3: ASSLTTGLADTQY

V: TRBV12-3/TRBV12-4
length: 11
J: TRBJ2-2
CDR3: ASSSSGGGELF

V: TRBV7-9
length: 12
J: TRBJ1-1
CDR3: ASSTLDGNTEAF

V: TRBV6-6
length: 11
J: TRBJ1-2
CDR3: ASGLGLDYGYT

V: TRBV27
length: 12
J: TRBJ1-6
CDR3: ASSPGTGHSPLH

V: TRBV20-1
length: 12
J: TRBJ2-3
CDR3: SAIWDPIQIREY

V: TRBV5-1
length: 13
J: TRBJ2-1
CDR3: ASSPTSGRNNEQF

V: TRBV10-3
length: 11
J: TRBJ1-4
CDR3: AIGQEINEKLF

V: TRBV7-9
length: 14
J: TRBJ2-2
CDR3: ASSLVSGSITGELF

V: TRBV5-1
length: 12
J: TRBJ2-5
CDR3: ASSYFGGGETQY

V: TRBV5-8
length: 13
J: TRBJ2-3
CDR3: ASSLGRGSTDTQY

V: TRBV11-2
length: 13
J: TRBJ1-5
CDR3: ASSLENTGNQPQH

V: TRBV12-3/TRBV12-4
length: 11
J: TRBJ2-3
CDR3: ASTDSRQNTQY

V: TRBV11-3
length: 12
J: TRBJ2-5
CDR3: ASSFSLSAATQY

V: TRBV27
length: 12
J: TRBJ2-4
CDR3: ASSLGTSGNIQY

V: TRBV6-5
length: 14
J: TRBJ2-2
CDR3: ASSYGTSANTGELF

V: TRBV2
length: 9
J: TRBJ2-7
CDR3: ASSVHYEQY

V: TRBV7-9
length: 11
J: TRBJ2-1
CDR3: ASIPTAYNEQF